Included here is one T cell receptor beta chain sequence, with context. Its antigen is as yet unknown. The data were taken from a study of OX40 agonist ivuxolimab in advanced cancers. Assay: immunoSEQ multiplex PCR; the TCRdb copy retains only in-frame clones and omits some. The repertoire holds about 100,000 clones, with more than 85% as singletons. The CDR3 length is 15 residues. V dropped 3 bases and J dropped 0; count of bases not matched to a gene: 4. Germline CDR1 reads SGHVS; CDR2 reads FQNEAQ. Study conclusions and caveats: Both CD4+ and CD8+ T cell populations in blood had undergone clonal expansion by week 6 at 0.1 to 3.0 mg/kg.

The V gene is TRBV7-8, the J gene TRBJ2-7; the match to TRBD2 covers 8 bases. This specimen consisted of CD4+ or CD8+ T cells sorted from blood, obtained in a trial of the OX40 agonist ivuxolimab. This receptor was identified in an adult with an advanced solid tumor such as melanoma, head and neck, liver or kidney cancer. The CDR3 bases are TGTGCCAGCAGCTTTACTAGCGGAGGCTCCTACGAGCAGTACTTC. It is translated as CASSFTSGGSYEQYF.